This paragraph covers one T cell receptor beta chain sequence. Its antigen is not known. The CDR3 has 15 amino acids. CDR1 MNHEY and CDR2 SMNVEV come from the germline V gene (reference sequence). The V gene end was trimmed by 5 bases and the J gene end by 3 bases; junction bases not matched to a gene: 7. TCRdb keeps only in-frame clones here, not all; method: immunoSEQ multiplex PCR. The table records 250,000 to 300,000 clones, 70% to 90% of them present only once. The sample is drawn from a study of cytomegalovirus exposure and HLA in healthy donors. Broader study findings: Three chains linked to CMV were shown in vitro to be specific for CMV antigens. The finding came from a later analysis; first-cohort TCR clusters tended to co-occur in the approximately 120 validation repertoires.

This TCR came from a woman between 18 and 29 years old in good health and CMV-seronegative. This chain joins TRBV27 and TRBJ2-7, with 10 bases fitting TRBD2. Sequencing was done on a sample of PBMCs. The CDR3 nucleotides are TGTGCCAGCAGTCCGGAGACTAGCGGGTTCTACGAGCAGTACTTC. It yields the protein CASSPETSGFYEQYF.